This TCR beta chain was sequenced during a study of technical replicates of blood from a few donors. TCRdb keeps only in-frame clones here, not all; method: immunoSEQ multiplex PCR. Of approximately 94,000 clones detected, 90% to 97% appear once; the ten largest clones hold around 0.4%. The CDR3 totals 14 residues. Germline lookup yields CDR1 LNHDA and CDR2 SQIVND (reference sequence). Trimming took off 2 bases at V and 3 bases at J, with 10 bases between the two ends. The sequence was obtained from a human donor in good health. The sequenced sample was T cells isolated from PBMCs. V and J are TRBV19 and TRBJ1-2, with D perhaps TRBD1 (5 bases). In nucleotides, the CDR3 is TGTGCCAGTAGTATATGGGGGGAAGACTATGGCTACACCTTC. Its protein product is CASSIWGEDYGYTF.